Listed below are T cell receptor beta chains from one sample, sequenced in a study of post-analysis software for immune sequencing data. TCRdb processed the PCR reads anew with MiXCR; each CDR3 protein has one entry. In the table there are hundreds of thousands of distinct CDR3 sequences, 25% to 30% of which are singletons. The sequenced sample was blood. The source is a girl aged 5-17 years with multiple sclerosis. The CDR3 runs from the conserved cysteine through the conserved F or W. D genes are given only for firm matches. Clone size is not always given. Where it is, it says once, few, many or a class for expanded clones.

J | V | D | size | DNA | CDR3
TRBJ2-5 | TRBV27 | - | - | TGTGCCAGCAGTACCCAGGGCGAGACCCAGTACTTC | CASSTQGETQYF
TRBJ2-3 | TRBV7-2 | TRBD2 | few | TGTGCCAGCAGCTTAGCGCGAATCGGACTAGCGACAGATACGCAGTATTTT | CASSLARIGLATDTQYF
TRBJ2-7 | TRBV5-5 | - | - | TGTGCCAGCAGCTTGGAGGGAGGTCGAGTCGAGCAGTACTTC | CASSLEGGRVEQYF
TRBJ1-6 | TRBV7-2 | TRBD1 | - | TGTGCCAGCAGACCACGGACAGGGGGTAATTCACCCCTCCACTTT | CASRPRTGGNSPLHF
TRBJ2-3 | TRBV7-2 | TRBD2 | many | TGTGCCAGCAGCTTAGGCGGGGGGATCACAGATACGCAGTATTTT | CASSLGGGITDTQYF
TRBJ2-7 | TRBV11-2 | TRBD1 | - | TGTGCCAGCAACGAAATACCGGGACAGAGCTACGAGCAGTACTTC | CASNEIPGQSYEQYF
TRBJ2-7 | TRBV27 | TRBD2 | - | TGTGCCAGCAGTTTTCAGCGGGAGGGCCTTGACGAGCAGTACTTC | CASSFQREGLDEQYF
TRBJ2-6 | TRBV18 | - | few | TGTGCCAGCTCACGGCTTGGACGTGGGGCCAACGTCCTGACTTTC | CASSRLGRGANVLTF
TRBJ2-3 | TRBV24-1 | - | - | TGTGCCACCAGTGAGGTGGCAGGGGATATAACCAATACGCAGTATTTT | CATSEVAGDITNTQYF
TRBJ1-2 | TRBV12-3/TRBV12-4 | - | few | TGTGCCAGCAGGACTGTATCCCCCGACAGCTATGGCTACACCTTC | CASRTVSPDSYGYTF
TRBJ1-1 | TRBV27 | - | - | TGTGCCAGCAGTTGGGGGGGCAGCACTGAAGCTTTCTTT | CASSWGGSTEAFF
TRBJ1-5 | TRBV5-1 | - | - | TGCGCCAGCAGTGTGGCGAGCAATCAGCTCCAGCATTTT | CASSVASNQLQHF
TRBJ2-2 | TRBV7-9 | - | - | TGTGCCTCCAAGACCGGGACTGCGAACACCGGGGAGCTGTTTTTT | CASKTGTANTGELFF
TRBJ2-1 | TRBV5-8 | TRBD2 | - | TGTGCCAGCAGCCCCCACCGGGCTAGCGGGATGTTCGAGCAGTTCTTC | CASSPHRASGMFEQFF
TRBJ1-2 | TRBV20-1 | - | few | TGCAGTGCTCTACCGGAGGAGAACTATGGCTACACCTTC | CSALPEENYGYTF
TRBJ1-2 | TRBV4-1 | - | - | TGCGCCAGCAGCCAAGATCAATACAGTCTAGCTAGCTATGGCTACACCTTC | CASSQDQYSLASYGYTF
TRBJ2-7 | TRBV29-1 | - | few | TGCAGCACCCTCTCGGAGCAGTTAGACGGGGGGCAGTACTTC | CSTLSEQLDGGQYF
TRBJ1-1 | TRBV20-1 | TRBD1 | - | TGCAGTGCTGCAATAACAGGGGGCAGATCTGAAGCTTTCTTT | CSAAITGGRSEAFF
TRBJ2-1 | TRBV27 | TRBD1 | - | TGTGCCAGCAGTAGACAGGGCGATGAGCAGTGCTTC | CASSRQGDEQCF
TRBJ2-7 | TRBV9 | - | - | TGTGCCAGCAGCGCCGGGCCGGGTCCCTACGAGCAGTACTTC | CASSAGPGPYEQYF